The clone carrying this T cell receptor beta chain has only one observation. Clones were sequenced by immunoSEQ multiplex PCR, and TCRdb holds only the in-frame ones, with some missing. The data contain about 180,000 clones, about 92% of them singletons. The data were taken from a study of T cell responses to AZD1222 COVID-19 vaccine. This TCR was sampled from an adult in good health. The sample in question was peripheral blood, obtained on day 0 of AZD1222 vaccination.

The CDR3, as DNA: TGTGCCAGCAGTCCCCAGAGCTATAATTCACCCCTCCACTTT. It is translated as CASSPQSYNSPLHF. The chain couples TRBV27 to TRBJ1-6; no definite D call. The CDR3 spans 14 residues. V dropped 5 bases and J dropped 3 bases, with 8 bases sitting between them. Germline V CDR1 and CDR2: MNHEY, SMNVEV (reference sequence).